Reported below is one T cell receptor beta chain. What it binds is not known. This entry comes from a study of T cells in Graves' hyperthyroidism and ophthalmopathy. Uncontrolled infection, other autoimmune disease, pregnancy or lactation excluded patients. Clinical symptoms, serum thyroxine and TRAb, thyroid ultrasound and orbital computed tomography were used for the diagnoses. The authors took PBMCs from roughly 9.3 ml fresh peripheral blood. The CDR3 contains 12 residues. Deletions cut 4 bases from V and 2 bases from J, with 4 bases between. Germline CDR1 SGHTA, CDR2 FQGNSA. Study-wide results and caveats: Model-based prediction identified ophthalmopathy a median about 6.8 months prior to its onset.

Amplification of TCR beta CDR3 regions was performed using RNA transcripts as template. The primer set for the first-round RT-PCR of the TCR CDR3 was HTBI. A single record per CDR3 protein comes from TCRdb applying MiXCR to the multiplex PCR reads. The sample carries 700,000 to 850,000 distinct CDR3 sequences, over 35% recorded once. The sequenced sample consisted of blood. The rearrangement links TRBV7-2 to TRBJ2-3; D gene ambiguous. This TCR came from a woman aged 40 to 50 with Graves' hyperthyroidism. The CDR3 reads CASSSVTDTQYF. In DNA, the CDR3 is TGTGCCAGCAGCTCGGTCACAGATACGCAGTATTTT.